This paragraph covers one T cell receptor (beta chain) sequence. The record originates from a study of blood T cell repertoires in COVID-19. Assay: immunoSEQ multiplex PCR; the TCRdb copy retains only in-frame clones and omits some. The top ten hold 8% to 13% of the sample, which has some 400,000 clones, 80% to 90% seen once. The V segment lost 3 bases and the J segment 5 bases; nucleotides outside the gene matches: 4. The CDR3 extends over 15 amino acids. From germline, CDR1 is SNHLY and CDR2 FYNNEI. This receptor was taken from a woman in her twenties or thirties with COVID-19, enrolled during active disease. The V call is TRBV2, the J call TRBJ2-2, with 9 bases identical to TRBD2. Sequenced material: peripheral blood. CDR3 coding DNA: TGTGCCAGCAGTGACCTGCGGGGGGGGACCGGGGAGCTGTTTTTT. It translates to CASSDLRGGTGELFF. Using reference TRBV2 and TRBJ2-2 for the parts outside the CDR3, the full variable domain is EPEVTQTPSHQVTQMGQEVILRCVPISNHLYFYWYRQILGQKVEFLVSFYNNEISEKSEIFDDQFSVERPDGSNFTLKIRSTKLEDSAMYFCASSDLRGGTGELFFGEGSRLTVL.